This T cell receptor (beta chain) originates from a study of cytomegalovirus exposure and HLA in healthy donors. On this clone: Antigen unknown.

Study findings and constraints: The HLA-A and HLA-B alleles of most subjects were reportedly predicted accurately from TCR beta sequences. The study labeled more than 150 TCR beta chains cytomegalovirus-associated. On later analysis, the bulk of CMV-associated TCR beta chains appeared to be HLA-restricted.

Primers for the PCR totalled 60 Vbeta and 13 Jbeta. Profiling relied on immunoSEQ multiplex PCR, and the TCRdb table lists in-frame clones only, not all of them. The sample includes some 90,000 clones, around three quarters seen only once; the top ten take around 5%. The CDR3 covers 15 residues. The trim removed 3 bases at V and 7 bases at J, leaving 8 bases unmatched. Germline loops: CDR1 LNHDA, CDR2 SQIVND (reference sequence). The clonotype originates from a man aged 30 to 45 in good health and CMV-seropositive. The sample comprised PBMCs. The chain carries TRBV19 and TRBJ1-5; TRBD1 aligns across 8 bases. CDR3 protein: CASSMGTGGGQPQHF. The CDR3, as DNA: TGTGCCAGTAGTATGGGAACAGGGGGGGGACAGCCCCAGCATTTT.